Shown below are 21 T cell receptor beta chains from a single sample sequenced in a study of T cell repertoires in aging, cancer and after chemotherapy. The template was genomic DNA from peripheral blood, not RNA. Rearranged V-D-J TRB sequences were amplified with a mixed TRB-A/B primer pool. TCRdb called the multiplex PCR reads again in MiXCR, with one record for every CDR3 protein. Of around 3,000 distinct CDR3 sequences in the sample, about a fifth were seen once. The specimen was blood. The receptors derive from a human donor with a blood cancer.

As for this clonotype: Possible read error: a much larger clone is one base away. CDR3 sequence reads: CSARDEGRSGSYNEQFF. DNA of the CDR3: TGCAGTGCTAGAGATGAGGGCAGGAGCGGGAGCTACAATGAGCAGTTCTTC. The genes are TRBV20-1 and TRBJ2-1; 8 positions match TRBD2. Germline V gene lookup returns CDR1 DFQATT and CDR2 SNEGSKA (reference sequence). The CDR3 length is 17 residues. The ends lost 0 bases at V and 3 bases at J; junction bases unmatched: 10.

This clonotype has just a few counts. This chain connects TRBV7-6 to TRBJ2-4, with 8 nucleotides matching TRBD2. This CDR3 comprises 19 residues. With V trimmed by 0 bases and J by 5 bases, 15 bases remained unmatched. Germline CDR1 SGHVS, CDR2 FNYEAQ. The CDR3 nucleotides read TGTGCCAGCAGCTTAGCCCCTGGGTCGGGAGGGGCCCCGCAAAACATTCAGTACTTC. As protein: CASSLAPGSGGAPQNIQYF.

This clonotype is medium-sized within its sample. CDR3 nucleotide sequence: TGTGCCAGTAGTAGACAAGCGGGGGGGCGTCCAGATACGCAGTATTTT. Protein product: CASSRQAGGRPDTQYF. The gene calls are TRBV19 and TRBJ2-3; 10 bases are a match to TRBD2. CDR1 is LNHDA, CDR2 SQIVND, per germline (reference sequence). CDR3 length: 16 amino acids. The junction had 8 bases not matched to a gene; V was cut back by 4 bases and J by 4 bases.

The table lists this clonotype with a few counts. The chain joins TRBV6-2 or TRBV6-3 to TRBJ2-5; possibly TRBD2 for D (6 bases). Trimming stripped 6 bases from V and 4 bases from J, with 18 bases between. CDR1 and CDR2 (germline): MNHEY, SVGEGT. The CDR3 runs 15 residues. For the CDR3, the DNA is TGTGCCAGCAGCCAGGGAGGATGGCCGGGAGAGACCCAGTACTTC. This codes for CASSQGGWPGETQYF.

The chain links TRBV28 to TRBJ2-7; D not certain. The ends were cut back, 2 bases at V and 0 bases at J, with 2 bases in the middle. Germline loops: CDR1 MDHEN, CDR2 SYDVKM. CDR3 length: 12 residues. CDR3: CASSLISYEQYF. The DNA of the CDR3 is TGTGCCAGCAGTTTAATCTCCTACGAGCAGTACTTC.

This clonotype is judged medium-sized. The V and J genes are TRBV19 and TRBJ2-5; no clear D gene. The length of the CDR3 is 15 residues. V shed 0 bases and J shed 4 bases, with 12 bases lying between them. Germline values: CDR1 LNHDA, CDR2 SQIVND (reference sequence). The CDR3 protein is CASSIDLVKGETQYF. In DNA form, the CDR3 reads TGTGCCAGTAGTATAGATCTGGTTAAAGGAGAGACCCAGTACTTC.

In its sample, this clonotype is medium-sized (0.01 to 0.1%). V and J are TRBV19 and TRBJ2-2; TRBD2 is a possible D gene (6 bases). Trimming took 7 bases from V and 4 from J, leaving 16 bases between them. CDR1 is LNHDA, CDR2 SQIVND, per germline (reference sequence). There are 15 residues in the CDR3. The CDR3 reads CASTLGGAGTGELFF. As DNA, the CDR3 is TGTGCCAGTACCCTCGGAGGGGCTGGCACCGGGGAGCTGTTTTTT.

The gene calls are TRBV7-6 and TRBJ2-3; 16 nucleotides align to TRBD2. Unmatched junction bases numbered 8, after V lost 4 bases and J lost 1 base. This CDR3 contains 19 residues. Germline CDR1 is SGHVS and CDR2 is FNYEAQ. CDR3 protein: CASSSGTSGGAGGTDTQYF. CDR3 sequence (DNA): TGTGCCAGCAGCTCCGGGACTAGCGGGGGGGCAGGCGGCACAGATACGCAGTATTTT. Based on the CDR3 plus reference TRBV7-6 and TRBJ2-3, the full variable domain is GAGVSQSPRYKVTKRGQDVALRCDPISGHVSLYWYRQALGQGPEFLTYFNYEAQQDKSGLPNDRFSAERPEGSISTLTIQRTEQRDSAMYRCASSSGTSGGAGGTDTQYFGPGTRLTVL.

The V gene is TRBV4-3, the J gene TRBJ2-2, with D perhaps TRBD1 (5 bases). The germline V and J ends were trimmed by 0 bases and 6 bases, with 17 bases remaining between them. CDR1 is LGHNA and CDR2 is YSLEER in the germline V gene. CDR3 length: 17 residues. Written as DNA, the CDR3 is TGCGCCAGCAGCCAAGATAGAACAGGCTATCGATCCGGGGAGCTGTTTTTT. This gives the protein CASSQDRTGYRSGELFF.

CDR3 nucleotides: TGCGCCAGCAGCCAAGAGCAGGAGATCTTAAACTATGGCTACACCTTC. This translates into CASSQEQEILNYGYTF. V usage is TRBV4-3 and J usage is TRBJ1-2; D remains unclear. The CDR3 sequence is 16 residues long. Trimming removed 0 bases from V and 2 bases from J, with 13 bases in between. The germline gives CDR1 LGHNA, CDR2 YSLEER.

The chain carries TRBV4-3 and TRBJ1-4; 7 nucleotides agree with TRBD1. From germline, CDR1 is LGHNA and CDR2 YSLEER. The CDR3 has 16 residues. V lost 2 bases, J lost 4 bases, and 7 bases stayed unmatched. DNA for the CDR3: TGCGCCAGCAGCCAAACGGGGACAGTTATTAATGAAAAACTGTTTTTT. Protein sequence: CASSQTGTVINEKLFF.

The chain couples TRBV5-1 to TRBJ2-5; D call uncertain. Germline lookup yields CDR1 SGHRS and CDR2 YFSETQ. The ends were cut back, 0 bases at V and 5 bases at J, with 11 bases in the middle. The CDR3 is 14 residues long. The CDR3 sequence: CASSLDEARETQYF. CDR3 coding DNA: TGCGCCAGCAGCTTGGATGAGGCCCGGGAGACCCAGTACTTC.

By share, this clonotype counts as medium-sized. This chain uses TRBV27 with TRBJ1-2; D call uncertain. The CDR3 spans 12 residues. Trimming shortened V by 6 bases and J by 4 bases, and 9 bases separated the two germline ends. In germline, CDR1 is MNHEY, CDR2 SMNVEV (reference sequence). In nucleotides, the CDR3 is TGTGCCAGCAGAGAGGGAGGCTATGGCTACACCTTC. This translates into CASREGGYGYTF.

The chain couples TRBV20-1 to TRBJ1-1; weak D call: TRBD1 (5 bases). This CDR3 contains 14 residues. Germline CDR1 DFQATT, CDR2 SNEGSKA (reference sequence). The DNA for the CDR3 is TGCAGCCTCCGGAGGGGAGGAAGCGACACTGAAGCTTTCTTT. Translated: CSLRRGGSDTEAFF.

This sequence joins TRBV6-1 and TRBJ1-1; tentative D call: TRBD1 (5 bases). V lost 3 bases and J 8 bases, leaving 19 bases between the germline ends. Per the germline V gene, CDR1 is MNHNS and CDR2 is SASEGT. CDR3 size: 15 residues. Here the CDR3 DNA reads TGTGCCAGCAGTGAGCATACATTACAGGTGCTGGAAGCTTTCTTT. Translating it yields CASSEHTLQVLEAFF.

Points on this clonotype: A much more abundant neighbour one base away suggests this may be a read error. The chain has TRBV7-6 and TRBJ2-1; 13 nucleotides agree with TRBD2. J lost 10 bases, V lost 4 bases, and 7 bases had no gene match. This CDR3 contains 15 residues. CDR1 is SGHVS and CDR2 is FNYEAQ in the germline V gene. The CDR3 nucleotides read TGTGCCAGCAGCTCGGGACTAGCGGGAACCTACGAGCAGTTCTTC. Translated, it gives CASSSGLAGTYEQFF.

This clonotype was observed a handful of times. CDR3 region: CASSLDMGGREAFF. CDR3 bases: TGTGCCAGCAGCTTAGATATGGGGGGCAGGGAAGCTTTCTTT. The rearrangement uses TRBV7-9 and TRBJ1-1; maybe TRBD1 (6 bases). Trimming stripped 1 base from V and 8 bases from J, with 14 bases between. This CDR3 contains 14 residues. Looked up from germline, CDR1 is SEHNR and CDR2 is FQNEAQ (reference sequence).

The J gene is TRBJ1-1, the V gene TRBV4-3; TRBD1 might be the D (5 bases). V lost 0 bases to trimming and J lost 8 bases, with 16 bases between them. CDR3 length: 15 amino acids. Germline lookup yields CDR1 LGHNA and CDR2 YSLEER. The CDR3 protein is CASSQDQGVDGEAFF. The DNA of the CDR3 is TGCGCCAGCAGCCAAGATCAAGGGGTTGATGGGGAAGCTTTCTTT.

By sample fraction, this clonotype is medium-sized. The V call is TRBV6-2 or TRBV6-3, the J call TRBJ2-5, with D perhaps assigned TRBD1 or TRBD2 (6 bases each). Trimming pared 0 bases from V and 1 base from J, leaving 15 bases between. Germline V gene data show CDR1 as MNHEY and CDR2 as SVGEGT. This CDR3 is 17 amino acids long. The CDR3 DNA reads TGTGCCAGCAGTTACTCGATCGGGGGCATAACCCAAGAGACCCAGTACTTC. Its translation: CASSYSIGGITQETQYF.

This clonotype is medium-sized (0.01 to 0.1%) in the sample. The CDR3 nucleotides read TGTGCCTGGAGTGAGGACAGGGGCTACTACGAGCAGTACTTC. Amino acid sequence: CAWSEDRGYYEQYF. The chain carries TRBV30 and TRBJ2-7; 9 bases line up with TRBD1. Germline V CDR1 and CDR2: GTSNPN, SVGIG (reference sequence). CDR3 size: 14 residues. The V and J ends lost 1 base and 3 bases, in that order; junction bases with no gene match: 4.

The chain links TRBV7-9 to TRBJ1-1, with a possible D match to TRBD1 (5 bases). In germline, CDR1 is SEHNR, CDR2 FQNEAQ (reference sequence). This CDR3 contains 13 residues. Trimming took off 3 bases at V and 6 bases at J, with 11 bases between the two ends. The DNA for the CDR3 is TGTGCCAGCAGCTTCACAGGCCCGGCTGAAGCTTTCTTT. Protein product: CASSFTGPAEAFF. The full variable domain, with the rest looked up from reference TRBV7-9 and TRBJ1-1, is DTGVSQNPRHKITKRGQNVTFRCDPISEHNRLYWYRQTLGQGPEFLTYFQNEAQLEKSRLLSDRFSAERPKGSFSTLEIQRTEQGDSAMYLCASSFTGPAEAFFGQGTRLTVV.